The clone carrying this T cell receptor beta chain was seen more than once but under ten times. As yet, its antigen is unknown. The sample originates from a study of identical twins. V shed 4 bases and J shed 2 bases, with 15 bases lying between them. Germline values: CDR1 SGHRS, CDR2 YFSETQ. The CDR3 consists of 15 residues. Findings and limits, study-wide: The study found excess low generation probability among twin-shared out-of-frame alpha sequences.

TCRdb analysed the 5' RACE reads with MiXCR anew, one entry per CDR3 protein. The top ten hold 7.2% of the sample, which has about 300,000 distinct CDR3 sequences, about 12% seen once. This same sample was also taken into another study, of yellow fever vaccine responses in identical twins. That work states: Twins reportedly mounted vaccine T cell responses that seemed partly convergent, partly personalized.

This TCR came from a woman aged 18 to 35 in good health. Sequenced input: CD8+ T cells sorted from blood. J is TRBJ1-1 and V is TRBV5-1, with unresolved D. CDR3 sequence reads: CASSALLDGNTEAFF. DNA for the CDR3: TGCGCCAGCAGCGCGCTATTAGATGGAAACACTGAAGCTTTCTTT.